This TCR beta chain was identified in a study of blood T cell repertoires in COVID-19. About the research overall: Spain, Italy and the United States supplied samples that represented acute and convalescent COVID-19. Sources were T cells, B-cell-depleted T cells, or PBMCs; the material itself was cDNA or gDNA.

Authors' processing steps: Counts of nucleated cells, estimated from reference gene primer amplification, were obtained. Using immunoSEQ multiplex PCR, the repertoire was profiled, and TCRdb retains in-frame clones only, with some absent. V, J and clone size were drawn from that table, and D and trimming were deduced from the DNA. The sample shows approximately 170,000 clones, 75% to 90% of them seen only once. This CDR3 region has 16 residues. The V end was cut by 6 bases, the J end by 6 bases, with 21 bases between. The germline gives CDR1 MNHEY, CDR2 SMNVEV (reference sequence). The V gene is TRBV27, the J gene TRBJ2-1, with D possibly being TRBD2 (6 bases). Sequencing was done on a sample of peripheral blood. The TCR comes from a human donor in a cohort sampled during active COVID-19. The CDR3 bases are TGTGCCAGCAGCCCGCCCGGGGGATTGGGCTTCAATGAGCAGTTCTTC. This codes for CASSPPGGLGFNEQFF.